One and the same sample provided the 30 T cell receptor beta chains below, sequenced in a study of T cell responses to AZD1222 COVID-19 vaccine. TCRdb's copy holds only in-frame clones and misses some; the assay was immunoSEQ multiplex PCR. Of about 91,000 clones listed, roughly 88% are singletons. The sequenced sample was peripheral blood, obtained on day 0 of AZD1222 vaccination. The source of these receptors is an adult in good health.

The chain carries TRBV7-2 and TRBJ1-6; D is ambiguous. Germline lookup yields CDR1 SGHTA and CDR2 FQGNSA. The V end was cut by 6 bases, the J end by 6 bases, with 12 bases between. The CDR3 loop spans 14 amino acids. The CDR3 nucleotides are TGTGCCAGCAGACCCGGTCCTAGTAATTCACCCCTCCACTTT. Protein product: CASRPGPSNSPLHF.

This chain uses TRBV7-2 with TRBJ2-1; the match to TRBD1 covers 7 bases. The ends lost 5 bases at V and 5 bases at J; junction bases unmatched: 15. Germline V lookup: CDR1 SGHTA, CDR2 FQGNSA. There are 17 residues in the CDR3. The CDR3 reads CASSLQTGLVLDNEQFF. The CDR3 bases are TGTGCCAGCAGCCTACAGACAGGGCTTGTCCTAGACAATGAGCAGTTCTTC.

The chain employs TRBV5-6 and TRBJ1-1; D not certain. In germline, CDR1 is SGHDT, CDR2 YYEEEE. Trimming cost V 4 bases and J 5 bases, with 15 bases left between them. The CDR3 has 14 amino acids. For the CDR3, the DNA is TGTGCCAGCAGCCCGCCCCGTGGAGGGACTGAAGCTTTCTTT. Its protein is CASSPPRGGTEAFF.

Regarding this clone: The same CDR3 also results from other DNA sequences found in this sample. The rearrangement uses TRBV3-1 (or the pseudogene TRBV3-2) and TRBJ2-7, with D possibly matching TRBD1 (5 bases). The ends were cut back, 1 base at V and 7 bases at J, with 5 bases in the middle. The CDR3 runs 11 residues. The germline V gene has CDR1 LGHDT and CDR2 YNNKEL (reference sequence). CDR3 nucleotide sequence: TGTGCCAGCAGCCAAGCAGGGGAGCAGTACTTC. Amino acids: CASSQAGEQYF.

This chain's CDR3 is CASSRTSNSDTQYF. The CDR3 DNA follows: TGTGCCAGCAGTCGGACTAGCAACTCAGATACGCAGTATTTT. The rearrangement links TRBV6-4 to TRBJ2-3; TRBD2 matches at 8 bases. Trimming took 5 bases from V and 4 from J; bases not matched to a gene: 5. This CDR3 spans 14 amino acids. Germline CDR1 reads MRHNA; CDR2 reads SNTAGT.

The CDR3 DNA reads as TGCGCCAGCAGCTTGGCACTAGCGTCCCCGGAGACCCAGTACTTC. Its translation is CASSLALASPETQYF. V usage is TRBV5-1 and J usage is TRBJ2-5; 7 bases align to TRBD2. The CDR3 totals 15 residues. Germline loops: CDR1 SGHRS, CDR2 YFSETQ. With 0 bases clipped from V and 5 bases from J, the junction kept 7 bases outside the gene matches. The full variable domain, completed using reference TRBV5-1 and TRBJ2-5, is KAGVTQTPRYLIKTRGQQVTLSCSPISGHRSVSWYQQTPGQGLQFLFEYFSETQRNKGNFPGRFSGRQFSNSRSEMNVSTLELGDSALYLCASSLALASPETQYFGPGTRLLVL.

The chain has TRBV5-1 and TRBJ1-3; D unresolved. V lost 4 bases and J 7 bases, leaving 12 bases between the germline ends. Per the germline V gene, CDR1 is SGHRS and CDR2 is YFSETQ. This CDR3 has 13 amino acids. The CDR3 nucleotides are TGCGCCAGCAGCACTGGAGGCGGGAACACCATATATTTT. Its translation is CASSTGGGNTIYF. The full variable domain, completed using reference TRBV5-1 and TRBJ1-3, is KAGVTQTPRYLIKTRGQQVTLSCSPISGHRSVSWYQQTPGQGLQFLFEYFSETQRNKGNFPGRFSGRQFSNSRSEMNVSTLELGDSALYLCASSTGGGNTIYFGEGSWLTVV.

V gene TRBV9 combines with J gene TRBJ2-1; TRBD2 matches at 10 bases. This CDR3 has 15 amino acids. Germline V gene lookup returns CDR1 SGDLS and CDR2 YYNGEE. Germline trimming cut 0 bases from V and 6 bases from J; bases unmatched to any gene: 3. The CDR3: CASSVVTSGPNEQFF. DNA of the CDR3: TGTGCCAGCAGCGTAGTGACTAGCGGGCCCAATGAGCAGTTCTTC.

The rearrangement links TRBV5-1 to TRBJ2-7, with D uncertain. The CDR3 length is 13 residues. The germline V gene has CDR1 SGHRS and CDR2 YFSETQ. Trimming pared 4 bases from V and 4 bases from J, leaving 12 bases between. The CDR3 bases are TGCGCCAGCAGCGCCTCGATGACATACGAGCAGTACTTC. Protein product: CASSASMTYEQYF.

This clone was seen only once. The V gene is TRBV2, the J gene TRBJ1-2; D uncertain. The germline V gene has CDR1 SNHLY and CDR2 FYNNEI. This CDR3 comprises 14 residues. Trimming pared 7 bases from V and 4 bases from J, leaving 16 bases between. CDR3 in amino acids: CASKLRTAPYGYTF. For the CDR3, the DNA is TGTGCCAGCAAACTTAGGACCGCCCCCTATGGCTACACCTTC. The full variable domain, completed using reference TRBV2 and TRBJ1-2, is EPEVTQTPSHQVTQMGQEVILRCVPISNHLYFYWYRQILGQKVEFLVSFYNNEISEKSEIFDDQFSVERPDGSNFTLKIRSTKLEDSAMYFCASKLRTAPYGYTFGSGTRLTVV.

This chain links TRBV12-3 or TRBV12-4 with TRBJ1-1; D gene uncertain. Trimming took 7 bases from V and 5 from J, leaving 14 bases between them. The CDR3 length is 13 residues. CDR3 sequence: CASTPASVTEAFF. CDR3 sequence (DNA): TGTGCCAGCACTCCGGCGTCGGTTACTGAAGCTTTCTTT.

The rearrangement uses TRBV29-1 and TRBJ1-3; D unresolved. The CDR3 has 13 residues. V gave up 0 bases and J gave up 8 bases, with 11 bases separating them. Germline V gene lookup returns CDR1 SQVTM and CDR2 ANQGSEA. In nucleotides, the CDR3 is TGCAGCGTTGAAGATGGGTACGGGTACACCATATATTTT. It translates to CSVEDGYGYTIYF.

The V gene is TRBV3-1 (or the pseudogene TRBV3-2), the J gene TRBJ2-7; 14 positions match TRBD2. The CDR3 covers 17 residues. CDR1 and CDR2 (germline): LGHDT, YNNKEL (reference sequence). Losses at the gene ends were 3 bases for V and 1 base for J; bases not matched to a gene: 5. DNA of the CDR3: TGTGCCAGCAGCCACGGACTAGCGGGAGGACCTTCCTACGAGCAGTACTTC. Translation gives CASSHGLAGGPSYEQYF.

This clone was observed a few times. This rearrangement joins TRBV29-1 to TRBJ1-3; D not certain. V lost 1 base and J lost 2, with 6 bases in between. The CDR3 spans 13 residues. Germline V lookup: CDR1 SQVTM, CDR2 ANQGSEA. Written as DNA, the CDR3 is TGCAGCGTTGAAGTTGGTGCTGGAAACACCATATATTTT. This gives the protein CSVEVGAGNTIYF.

The CDR3 nucleotides are TGTGCCAGCAGCTTAGTGTCTCGGGACACTGAAGCTTTCTTT. Its protein product is CASSLVSRDTEAFF. The chain couples TRBV11-2 to TRBJ1-1; no definite D call. Per the germline V gene, CDR1 is SGHAT and CDR2 is FQNNGV. This CDR3 has 14 amino acids. Trimming pared 1 base from V and 3 bases from J, leaving 9 bases between.

The rearrangement links TRBV5-4 to TRBJ1-1; TRBD1 matches 8 bases. The CDR3 consists of 15 residues. V gave up 4 bases and J gave up 4 bases; unmatched junction bases: 9. From germline, CDR1 is SGHNT and CDR2 YYREEE (reference sequence). Here the CDR3 DNA reads TGTGCCAGCAGCCCACCGACAGGGGAGTTCACTGAAGCTTTCTTT. This sequence encodes CASSPPTGEFTEAFF.

This chain uses TRBV7-2 with TRBJ1-5; possible D gene TRBD1, 6 bases. The V gene's germline CDR1 is SGHTA and CDR2 FQGNSA. This CDR3 is 15 amino acids long. V was cut by 3 bases and J by 4 bases, with 13 bases left in between. CDR3 amino acids: CASSLQLQGNQPQHF. The CDR3 DNA is TGTGCCAGCAGCTTGCAGTTACAGGGAAATCAGCCCCAGCATTTT.

The chain uses TRBV7-9 and TRBJ1-3; TRBD1 matches at 7 bases. V shed 5 bases, J shed 0 bases, and the junction held 4 bases outside the gene matches. Germline V gene lookup returns CDR1 SEHNR and CDR2 FQNEAQ (reference sequence). This CDR3 contains 15 residues. As DNA, the CDR3 is TGTGCCAGCAGCGCGGGACAGTTCTCTGGAAACACCATATATTTT. Its translation: CASSAGQFSGNTIYF.

This chain connects TRBV6-2 or TRBV6-3 to TRBJ2-1, with 8 bases lining up with TRBD2. In germline, CDR1 is MNHEY, CDR2 SVGEGT. This CDR3 has 14 residues. V was clipped by 6 bases and J by 7 bases; unmatched bases: 8. The CDR3 nucleotides read TGTGCCAGCAGCCGGGGACTAGGTACGAATGAGCAGTTCTTC. Its translation: CASSRGLGTNEQFF.

This clone occurred once. The rearrangement joins TRBV3-1 (or the pseudogene TRBV3-2) to TRBJ2-5, with D unclear. The CDR3 spans 12 residues. Trimming stripped 4 bases from V and 0 bases from J, with 3 bases between. From germline, CDR1 is LGHDT and CDR2 YNNKEL (reference sequence). The CDR3 DNA sequence: TGTGCCAGCAGCCTTGACCAAGAGACCCAGTACTTC. Encoded protein: CASSLDQETQYF.

The chain employs TRBV7-9 and TRBJ2-3; 8 bases are shared with TRBD2. With 2 bases clipped from V and 6 bases from J, the junction kept 7 bases outside the gene matches. This CDR3 is built from 15 residues. Germline V gene lookup returns CDR1 SEHNR and CDR2 FQNEAQ (reference sequence). The CDR3 spells CASSLSAGGLDTQYF. In nucleotides, the CDR3 is TGTGCCAGCAGCTTATCGGCGGGGGGATTGGATACGCAGTATTTT.

This chain uses TRBV6-4 with TRBJ2-2; D perhaps matches TRBD2 (5 bases). Germline CDR1 MRHNA, CDR2 SNTAGT. The CDR3 spans 14 residues. The V end lost 6 bases, the J end lost 2 bases, and 10 bases lay between the germline ends. The CDR3 loop is CASRPLDNTGELFF. The CDR3 DNA follows: TGTGCCAGCAGGCCACTAGATAACACCGGGGAGCTGTTTTTT.

The chain links TRBV28 to TRBJ1-5, with D possibly being TRBD1 (6 bases). The CDR3 loop spans 13 amino acids. The V end lost 6 bases, the J end lost 7 bases, and 13 bases lay between the germline ends. From germline, CDR1 is MDHEN and CDR2 SYDVKM. This CDR3 reads CASSLNRDQPQHF. The CDR3, as DNA: TGTGCCAGCAGCCTAAACAGGGACCAGCCCCAGCATTTT.

The rearrangement links TRBV6-5 to TRBJ2-2; the match to TRBD2 covers 7 bases. CDR1 and CDR2 (germline): MNHEY, SVGAGI. V shed 6 bases and J 7 bases; nucleotides not matched to a gene: 8. The CDR3 length is 14 residues. The CDR3 DNA sequence: TGTGCCAGCAGATGGCTAGCGGAAAACGGGGAGCTGTTTTTT. Its protein product is CASRWLAENGELFF.

The chain recombines TRBV23-1 with TRBJ1-5; D is unresolved. TRBV23-1 is an open reading frame, and its role is uncertain. This CDR3 contains 14 residues. V lost 1 base to trimming and J lost 9 bases, with 13 bases between them. CDR3 residues: CASSQWGGSVPQHF. The CDR3 nucleotides read TGCGCCAGCAGTCAATGGGGAGGATCCGTGCCCCAGCATTTT.

The gene calls are TRBV30 and TRBJ2-3; no reliable D call. This CDR3 has 15 amino acids. Trimming left V 5 bases short and J 4 bases short, with 19 bases between. Germline CDR1 GTSNPN, CDR2 SVGIG (reference sequence). Written as DNA, the CDR3 is TGTGCCTGGCCTCTCCCTCAACAACTTCCAGATACGCAGTATTTT. Translation: CAWPLPQQLPDTQYF.

The chain combines TRBV6-5 with TRBJ2-7, with 8 bases that match TRBD1. V dropped 9 bases and J dropped 5; count of bases not matched to a gene: 6. Germline lookup yields CDR1 MNHEY and CDR2 SVGAGI. The CDR3 is made up of 12 amino acids. The CDR3, as DNA: TGTGCCAGTAGGGACAGGACGAACGAGCAGTACTTC. As protein: CASRDRTNEQYF.

V gene TRBV2 combines with J gene TRBJ1-5, with TRBD1 as a possible D gene (5 bases). The CDR3 contains 15 residues. V was clipped by 4 bases and J by 4 bases, with 14 bases between them. Germline CDR1 reads SNHLY; CDR2 reads FYNNEI. Here the CDR3 DNA reads TGTGCCAGCAGTGGCCGGACAACCCAGAATCAGCCCCAGCATTTT. Amino acids: CASSGRTTQNQPQHF.

The chain joins TRBV27 to TRBJ2-2, with TRBD2 identical over 14 bases. CDR3 size: 16 residues. Trimming at V came to 3 bases and at J to 11 bases, leaving 8 bases not matched to a gene. The V gene's germline CDR1 is MNHEY and CDR2 SMNVEV (reference sequence). The CDR3 nucleotides read TGTGCCAGCAGTTTCGGGACTAGCGGGAGCGGGAGAGAGCTGTTTTTT. Amino acids: CASSFGTSGSGRELFF.

The chain couples TRBV7-9 to TRBJ2-1, with 8 positions matching TRBD2. CDR1 is SEHNR, CDR2 FQNEAQ, per germline (reference sequence). With 0 bases clipped from V and 3 bases from J, the junction kept 7 bases outside the gene matches. This CDR3 comprises 17 residues. The DNA of the CDR3 is TGTGCCAGCAGCTTAGCAAACGGGAGGGTGCGCTACAATGAGCAGTTCTTC. Translated, it gives CASSLANGRVRYNEQFF.